This T cell receptor (beta chain) was identified in a study of shared clonotypes between healthy human individuals. Broader study findings: Non-shared clonotypes displayed generation probabilities falling below those of clonotypes present in all four donors.

To note about this clone: Its target is unknown.

CDR3 length equals 16 residues. Germline V gene lookup returns CDR1 SGHTA and CDR2 FQGNSA. V lost 1 base and J 1 base, leaving 11 bases between the germline ends. Clones were read by immunoSEQ multiplex PCR, and TCRdb kept only the in-frame ones, dropping some. Found here are 2 million to 3 million clones, over 85% of them singletons; the top ten hold 0.36%. This sequence was found in a man aged 18 to 30 in good health. Some clones in this sample may be carry-over from other donors' samples. The chain combines TRBV7-2 with TRBJ2-1; D is possibly TRBD1 (5 bases). The sample comprised naive CD4+ T cells from PBMCs. Subset described: CD45RA+ positively selected. Here the CDR3 DNA reads TGTGCCAGCAGCTTAGTGGGGCGGAAATCCTACAATGAGCAGTTCTTC. As protein: CASSLVGRKSYNEQFF.